Each of the 31 T cell receptor beta chains below was sequenced from the same sample in a study of tumor-infiltrating lymphocytes in primary liver carcinoma. Co-extraction yielded RNA and DNA from 20-30 mg of unsorted bulk tissue. Total RNA amounting to 450 to 500 ng was the source from which TCR beta cDNA was made with a constant-region primer. It was through three nested multiplex PCR rounds of slightly modified ARM-PCR that TCR beta libraries arose. Researchers ran the first two PCR rounds for roughly 11 cycles each with TRBV1-TRBV30 forward primers and a C-beta reverse primer. TCRdb reprocessed the multiplex PCR reads via MiXCR and lists one record per CDR3 protein. The sample records 90,000 to 100,000 distinct CDR3 sequences, more than 65% being singletons. Material: liver tumor tissue from sampling region 5. This sample's subset: tumor region T5, tumor centre. These receptor sequences come from a woman aged 55-69 years with primary liver carcinoma and hepatitis B virus infection.

Remarks on this clonotype: It is likely a read error, because the conserved phenylalanine at the end of the CDR3 is missing. The CDR3 DNA sequence: TGTGCCAGCAGCAGGAGACTAGCGGGAGGGTCGGCGGATGAGCAGTTCTCC. It codes for CASSRRLAGGSADEQFS. V and J are TRBV11-2 and TRBJ2-1, with 14 bases aligning to TRBD2. The CDR3 is 17 amino acids. V shed 5 bases and J 8 bases; nucleotides not matched to a gene: 11. The germline gives CDR1 SGHAT, CDR2 FQNNGV.

Comment on this clonotype: The germline gene is not matched at one end of the junction; a read error may be the cause. The genes are TRBV11-2 and TRBJ1-3; unclear D gene. This CDR3 is built from 15 residues. Germline V gene sequence: CDR1 SGHAT, CDR2 FQNNGV. This CDR3 is CASSLDPGPQNTTYF. CDR3 DNA: TGTGCTAGCAGCTTAGATCCCGGACCGCAAAACACCACATATTTT.

A note on this clonotype: This may come from a read error, since a much larger clone is one base off. V and J are TRBV29-1 and TRBJ2-1; the match to TRBD2 covers 9 bases. V was clipped by 7 bases and J by 9 bases; unmatched bases: 13. CDR1 and CDR2 (germline): SQVTM, ANQGSEA. This CDR3 spans 14 amino acids. For the CDR3, the DNA is TGCAGCGCTTTTGGCGGGAGGGCCGTAGGTGAGCAGTTCTTC. This gives the protein CSAFGGRAVGEQFF.

As for this clonotype: The junction differs from germline at one of its ends, possibly a read error. This chain connects TRBV6-1 to TRBJ1-5; D perhaps matches TRBD1 (6 bases). CDR3 size: 14 residues. Germline loops: CDR1 MNHNS, CDR2 SASEGT. This CDR3 reads CDSRDKVLSQPQHF. In DNA form, the CDR3 reads TGTGACAGCAGGGACAAGGTTCTCAGTCAGCCCCAGCATTTT.

As for this clonotype: This may come from a read error, since a much larger clone is one base off. The genes are TRBV5-6 and TRBJ2-5; perhaps TRBD1 as D (6 bases). This CDR3 spans 13 amino acids. Germline loops: CDR1 SGHDT, CDR2 YYEEEE. CDR3 nucleotides: TGTGCCAGCAGCTTCGCAGGGGAAGAGGCCCAGTACTTC. Residues: CASSFAGEEAQYF. The full variable domain, in which reference TRBV5-6 and TRBJ2-5 provide the parts outside the CDR3, is DAGVTQSPTHLIKTRGQQVTLRCSPKSGHDTVSWYQQALGQGPQFIFQYYEEEERQRGNFPDRFSGHQFPNYSSELNVNALLLGDSALYLCASSFAGEEAQYFGPGTRLLVL.

Worth noting for this clonotype: A much larger clone is a single base away; this may be a read error. The V and J genes are TRBV29-1 and TRBJ1-1, with a possible D match to TRBD1 (5 bases). Per the germline V gene, CDR1 is SQVTM and CDR2 is ANQGSEA. The V gene lost 7 bases and the J gene lost 9 bases, with 18 bases spanning the gap. The length of the CDR3 is 12 residues. The CDR3 here is CSASGGAGQAFF. For the CDR3, the DNA is TGCAGCGCATCTGGTGGGGCGGGACAAGCTTTCTTT.

In regard to this clonotype: At one end, the junction sequence differs from germline, possibly due to a read error. This sequence joins TRBV11-2 and TRBJ2-3, with D perhaps matching TRBD1 (7 bases). Germline V CDR1 and CDR2: SGHAT, FQNNGV. The CDR3 consists of 16 residues. CDR3 residues: CASGLAGQAITDTQYF. DNA for the CDR3: TGTGCTAGCGGCTTAGCCGGACAGGCTATCACAGACACGCAGTATTTT.

As concerns this clonotype: The junction departs from the called germline gene at one end, perhaps through a read error. The J gene is TRBJ1-4, the V gene TRBV29-1; TRBD1 matches at 7 bases. Per germline, CDR1 SQVTM and CDR2 ANQGSEA. The CDR3 runs 14 residues. Written as DNA, the CDR3 is TGCAGCGTTGACAGTGGGACAGATAATGAAAGACTGTTTTTT. The encoded protein is CSVDSGTDNERLFF.

In this sample, this clonotype turned up once. The chain has TRBV11-2 and TRBJ2-7, with 9 bases lining up with TRBD2. Looked up from germline, CDR1 is SGHAT and CDR2 is FQNNGV. The CDR3 has 15 amino acids. J was trimmed by 10 bases and V by 5 bases; bases with no gene match: 15. CDR3 loop: CASSQEAGGQCEQYF. In nucleotides, the CDR3 is TGTGCCAGCAGCCAAGAGGCGGGAGGGCAGTGCGAACAGTACTTC.

The chain uses TRBV2 and TRBJ2-2, with D uncertain. The length of the CDR3 is 13 residues. V was shortened by 5 bases and J by 10 bases, with 14 bases between the two germline ends. The germline V gene has CDR1 SNHLY and CDR2 FYNNEI. The CDR3 coding sequence is TGTGCCAGCAGTTTTAACTCCCCCGTGGAGCTGTTTTTT. Amino acids: CASSFNSPVELFF.

With respect to this clonotype: The junction departs from the called germline gene at one end, perhaps through a read error. This chain links TRBV6-5 with TRBJ2-1; no definite D call. The CDR3 is 17 amino acids. The germline V gene has CDR1 MNHEY and CDR2 SVGAGI. The CDR3 DNA sequence: TGTGCCAGCGGGCCCCGGGTTCGAGTGGGTCGCTACGATGAGCAGTTCTTC. Translating gives CASGPRVRVGRYDEQFF.

Points on this clonotype: Relative to the germline gene, one junction end is altered; a read error may explain this. V is TRBV11-3 and J is TRBJ1-1; D gene uncertain. The V gene's germline CDR1 is SGHNT and CDR2 YENEEA. The CDR3 has 15 residues. CDR3 sequence reads: CVSSPAWAMKTEAIF. As DNA, the CDR3 is TGTGTCAGCAGCCCGGCCTGGGCCATGAAGACTGAAGCTATCTTT.

V gene TRBV14 combines with J gene TRBJ1-1; D uncertain. The V gene lost 2 bases and the J gene lost 10 bases, with 17 bases spanning the gap. The CDR3 runs to 14 residues. The germline CDR1 and CDR2 sequences are SGHDN and FVKESK. The CDR3 region is CASSQNFAGVGAFF. The CDR3 region has the DNA TGTGCCAGCAGCCAAAATTTCGCCGGTGTGGGAGCTTTCTTT.

The genes are TRBV12-3 or TRBV12-4 and TRBJ1-2; D call uncertain. V gave up 3 bases and J gave up 7 bases, with 15 bases separating them. This CDR3 region has 14 residues. CDR3 residues: CASSFTVCTPGYTF. The CDR3 DNA follows: TGTGCCAGCAGTTTTACGGTCTGTACGCCTGGCTACACCTTC.

Concerning this clonotype itself: It may be a read error: a sequence one base away is much more abundant. The chain couples TRBV28 to TRBJ2-1; 9 positions match TRBD2. CDR1 is MDHEN, CDR2 SYDVKM, per germline. CDR3 length: 18 amino acids. Trimming cost V 4 bases and J 8 bases; bases outside gene matches: 18. The CDR3 region is CASSSEGYGVAGVDEQFF. The DNA of the CDR3 is TGTGCCAGCAGTTCTGAAGGCTATGGAGTAGCGGGAGTGGATGAGCAGTTCTTC.

In regard to this clonotype: A junction boundary mismatches the germline segment, possibly from a read error. The chain combines TRBV28 with TRBJ1-2, with 7 bases that match TRBD1. This CDR3 contains 12 residues. Per germline, CDR1 MDHEN and CDR2 SYDVKM. This CDR3 reads CDSSPDRAGYTF. The CDR3 nucleotides read TGTGACAGCAGTCCCGACAGGGCTGGCTACACCTTC.

Of note for this clonotype: Relative to the germline gene, one junction end is altered; a read error may explain this. The chain joins TRBV11-2 to TRBJ2-1; D gene uncertain. The CDR3 covers 15 residues. CDR1 SGHAT and CDR2 FQNNGV come from the germline V gene. The CDR3: CARSLDGSSYDEQFF. CDR3 nucleotide sequence: TGTGCCAGAAGCTTAGATGGTAGCTCCTACGATGAGCAATTCTTC.

Many counts were recorded for this clonotype. The rearrangement joins TRBV10-2 to TRBJ2-1, with 9 bases that match TRBD2. Trimming took 0 bases from V and 2 from J; bases not matched to a gene: 5. Germline values: CDR1 WSHSY, CDR2 SAAADI. CDR3 size: 17 residues. This CDR3 reads CASSESSTSGAYNEQFF. In DNA form, the CDR3 reads TGCGCCAGCAGTGAGTCTTCGACTAGCGGTGCCTACAATGAGCAGTTCTTC.

About this clonotype itself: The junction differs from germline at one of its ends, possibly a read error. The chain is built from TRBV5-4 and TRBJ2-1; D call uncertain. The CDR3 consists of 16 residues. Germline CDR1 reads SGHNT; CDR2 reads YYREEE (reference sequence). The CDR3 loop is CAGSLSVSGSYNEQFF. CDR3 nucleotides: TGTGCCGGCAGCTTGAGTGTCTCGGGTTCCTACAATGAGCAATTCTTC. Drawing the rest from reference TRBV5-4 and TRBJ2-1, the complete variable domain is ETGVTQSPTHLIKTRGQQVTLRCSSQSGHNTVSWYQQALGQGPQFIFQYYREEENGRGNFPPRFSGLQFPNYSSELNVNALELDDSALYLCAGSLSVSGSYNEQFFGPGTRLTVL.

To note about this clonotype: A much more abundant neighbour one base away suggests this may be a read error. The CDR3 is CASNFPRATLNTEAFF. DNA of the CDR3: TGTGCCAGCAATTTCCCCCGGGCGACCTTGAACACTGAAGCTTTCTTT. The V gene is TRBV28, the J gene TRBJ1-1; D is undetermined. Looked up from germline, CDR1 is MDHEN and CDR2 is SYDVKM. Trimming took off 7 bases at V and 0 bases at J, with 18 bases between the two ends. This CDR3 comprises 16 residues.

The CDR3 here is CASSLDRDDDHFF. CDR3 coding DNA: TGTGCCAGCAGCTTGGATAGGGACGATGATCATTTCTTC. This chain connects TRBV11-2 to TRBJ2-1, with D possibly being TRBD1 or TRBD2 (5 bases each). V lost 3 bases to trimming and J lost 16 bases, with 19 bases between them. CDR3 length: 13 residues. Looked up from germline, CDR1 is SGHAT and CDR2 is FQNNGV.

As concerns this clonotype: At one of its ends the junction is not consistent with the germline gene, which may arise from a read error. The chain links TRBV12-3 or TRBV12-4 to TRBJ1-1, with D uncertain. The CDR3 is 16 residues long. CDR3 in DNA: TGTACCAGCAGTTTAGCGTGGCCCCCTGACGCGGGTGAAGCTTTCTTT. Translating it yields CTSSLAWPPDAGEAFF.

This chain joins TRBV7-9 and TRBJ1-6, with a weak D call TRBD1 (5 bases). The CDR3 sequence is 15 residues long. V was trimmed by 1 base and J by 7 bases, leaving 11 bases between them. Germline V gene sequence: CDR1 SEHNR, CDR2 FQNEAQ (reference sequence). CDR3 in DNA: TGTGCCAGCAGCTTAGACCAGGGACGGAATTCACCCCTCCACTTT. It is translated as CASSLDQGRNSPLHF.

For this clonotype: Given a much more abundant clone one base away, this may be a read error. The chain has TRBV6-5 and TRBJ2-1; 7 bases are a match to TRBD2. The CDR3 runs to 17 residues. The germline gives CDR1 MNHEY, CDR2 SVGAGI. The CDR3 DNA sequence: TGTGCTAGCGGGCCCCTGGTTCGAGCGGGTCGCTACAATGGGCAGTTCTTC. Protein: CASGPLVRAGRYNGQFF.

This clonotype was seen many times. The chain recombines TRBV5-6 with TRBJ2-6; D call uncertain. Deletions cut 4 bases from V and 4 bases from J, with 9 bases between. This CDR3 is built from 14 residues. Germline lookup yields CDR1 SGHDT and CDR2 YYEEEE. CDR3: CASSRITGANVLTF. The CDR3 bases are TGTGCCAGCAGCCGGATTACAGGGGCCAACGTCCTGACTTTC.

V gene TRBV5-4 combines with J gene TRBJ2-2; D is unclear. Trimming removed 0 bases from V and 7 bases from J, with 10 bases in between. The CDR3 is 14 residues long. The germline V gene has CDR1 SGHNT and CDR2 YYREEE (reference sequence). The CDR3 protein is CASSLGISLGELFF. In DNA form, the CDR3 reads TGTGCCAGCAGCTTGGGGATAAGTCTCGGGGAGCTGTTTTTT.

Notes on this clonotype: The CDR3 end shows no conserved phenylalanine or tryptophan, and so a read error is likely. The chain uses TRBV7-8 and TRBJ2-1; D may be TRBD2 (5 bases). Germline V CDR1 and CDR2: SGHVS, FQNEAQ. This CDR3 spans 12 amino acids. Deletions cut 1 base from V and 10 bases from J, with 8 bases between. CDR3 DNA: TGTGCCAGCAGCTTAGGTCCTAGCGAGCAGTTCATC. Protein product: CASSLGPSEQFI.

For this clonotype: One junction end does not reproduce the germline sequence, and a read error may be involved. The chain uses TRBV11-2 and TRBJ2-2, with D possibly matching TRBD2 (5 bases). The germline CDR1 and CDR2 sequences are SGHAT and FQNNGV. The CDR3 length is 15 residues. The CDR3 spells CASSHPQGPTGEPFF. The CDR3 nucleotides read TGTGCCAGCAGCCATCCACAAGGACCGACCGGGGAGCCGTTTTTT.

Notes on this clonotype: Since a much larger clone is just one base distant, this may be a read error. Lacking the conserved final phenylalanine or tryptophan, this CDR3 likely reflects a read error. The J gene is TRBJ2-1, the V gene TRBV12-3 or TRBV12-4; the match to TRBD2 covers 11 bases. The V gene end was trimmed by 3 bases and the J gene end by 7 bases; junction bases not matched to a gene: 5. This CDR3 spans 15 amino acids. The DNA of the CDR3 is TGTGCCAGCAGTTTCAGTACTAGCGGGAGTAATGAGCAGTTCCTC. Translated, it gives CASSFSTSGSNEQFL.

Comments on this clonotype: This may stem from a read error, because a much larger clone lies one nucleotide away. The chain recombines TRBV28 with TRBJ2-4; possibly TRBD1 for D (6 bases). The germline gives CDR1 MDHEN, CDR2 SYDVKM. The CDR3 consists of 17 residues. The CDR3 loop reads CANSHTGIYALVDIQYF. As DNA, the CDR3 is TGTGCCAACAGTCACACAGGGATATACGCTTTGGTGGACATTCAGTACTTC.

Ten or more counts support this clonotype. V is TRBV11-2 and J is TRBJ2-3, with D perhaps assigned TRBD1 or TRBD2 (6 bases each). Per germline, CDR1 SGHAT and CDR2 FQNNGV. The CDR3 runs to 17 residues. The V and J ends lost 0 bases and 0 bases respectively, with 13 bases between them. The CDR3 nucleotides are TGTGCCAGCAGCTTAGACTCTACAGGGACTAGCACAGATACGCAGTATTTT. This gives the protein CASSLDSTGTSTDTQYF. The full variable domain, rest sourced from reference TRBV11-2 and TRBJ2-3, is EAGVAQSPRYKIIEKRQSVAFWCNPISGHATLYWYQQILGQGPKLLIQFQNNGVVDDSQLPKDRFSAERLKGVDSTLKIQPAKLEDSAVYLCASSLDSTGTSTDTQYFGPGTRLTVL.